This T cell receptor beta chain comes out of a study of CD8 T cells in Susac syndrome. General study results and limits: An acknowledgment was made by the study that its TCR sequencing and HLA analysis involved relatively few individuals.

The germline gives CDR1 MNHEY, CDR2 SVGAGI. CDR3 length: 13 residues. V was trimmed by 5 bases and J by 2 bases, leaving 9 bases between them. With respect to this clonotype: Its cognate antigen is unknown.

The study used treatment-naive patients who had stable or active relapsing-remitting disease as multiple sclerosis controls. While CD8+ and CD4+ T cells were isolated negatively, TEMRA cells were enriched by FACS. The RNA, about 0.45 to 1 ug, was put through reverse transcription using random hexamers. A single record per CDR3 protein comes from TCRdb applying MiXCR to the immunoSEQ multiplex PCR reads. This sample has under 550,000 distinct CDR3 sequences, with approximately 85% found just once. The V and J genes are TRBV6-5 and TRBJ1-1; D gene ambiguous. Sequencing used CD8+ T cells from PBMCs. The receptor's source is a human donor with multiple sclerosis. CDR3: CASSIPGNTEAFF. CDR3 nucleotide sequence: TGTGCCAGCAGTATCCCAGGCAACACTGAAGCTTTCTTT.